What follows is one TCR beta chain and its context. The antigen remains unidentified. V lost 5 bases, J lost 2 bases, and 10 bases lay in between. The CDR3 runs 15 residues. The sample comes from a study of identical twins. Addition of a universal primer site occurred through template switching, and cDNA carried unique molecular identifiers. TCRdb used MiXCR to reprocess the 5' RACE reads, holding one entry per CDR3 protein. Among roughly 690,000 distinct CDR3 sequences, approximately 22% were seen once, and the ten largest hold 4.3%. General study results and limits: Cord blood beta clonotypes that were abundant carried fewer insertions, and memory repertoires showed no such trend.

This sample was shared with a second study, whose subject was T cells expressing NK-cell markers. That paper notes: According to the study, TCR beta repertoires originated from sorted CD3+CD56+NKG2C+, CD3+CD56+NKG2C- and CD3+CD56-NKG2C+ T cells.

The specimen was PBMCs. V and J are TRBV12-3 or TRBV12-4 and TRBJ2-6, with D hard to call. The sequence derives from a woman in her late teens or twenties in good health. DNA for the CDR3: TGTGCCAGCAGTATACGGCCGCCTGGGGCCAACGTCCTGACTTTC. This gives the protein CASSIRPPGANVLTF.